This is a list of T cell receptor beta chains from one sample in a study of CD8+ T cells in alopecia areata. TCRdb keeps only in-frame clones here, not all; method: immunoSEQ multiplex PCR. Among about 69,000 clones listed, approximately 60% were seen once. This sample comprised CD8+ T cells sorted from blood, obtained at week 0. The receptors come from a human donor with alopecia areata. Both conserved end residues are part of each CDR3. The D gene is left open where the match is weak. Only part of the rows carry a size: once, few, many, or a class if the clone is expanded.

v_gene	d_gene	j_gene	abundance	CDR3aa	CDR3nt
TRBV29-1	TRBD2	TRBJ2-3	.	CSVEDGGTSGSTDTQYF	TGCAGCGTTGAAGATGGAGGGACTAGCGGGAGTACAGATACGCAGTATTTT
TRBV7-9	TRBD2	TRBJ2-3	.	CASSLTSGSTDTQYF	TGTGCCAGCAGCTTAACTAGCGGGAGCACAGATACGCAGTATTTT
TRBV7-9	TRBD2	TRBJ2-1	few	CASTSTSGAYNEQFF	TGTGCCAGCACTTCCACTAGCGGGGCTTACAATGAGCAGTTCTTC
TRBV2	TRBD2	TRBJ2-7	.	CASSEAGLGPSEQYF	TGTGCCAGCAGTGAAGCGGGACTAGGACCCAGCGAGCAGTACTTC
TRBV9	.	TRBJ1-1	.	CASSDPGSNTEAFF	TGTGCCAGCAGCGACCCGGGGAGTAACACTGAAGCTTTCTTT
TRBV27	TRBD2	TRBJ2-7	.	CASSLLLAGGPLEQYF	TGTGCCAGCAGTTTGCTCCTAGCGGGAGGGCCCCTAGAGCAGTACTTC
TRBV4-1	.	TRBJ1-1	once	CASSRSEQNTEAFF	TGCGCCAGCAGCCGATCAGAACAGAACACTGAAGCTTTCTTT
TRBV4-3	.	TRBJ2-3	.	CASSQEEGFGTDTQYF	TGCGCCAGCAGCCAAGAGGAGGGATTCGGCACAGATACGCAGTATTTT
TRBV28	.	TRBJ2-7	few	CASSLSAGAYEQYF	TGTGCCAGCAGTTTATCGGCAGGAGCCTACGAGCAGTACTTC
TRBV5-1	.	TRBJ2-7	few	CASSLQYGSYEQYF	TGCGCCAGCAGCTTACAATACGGTTCCTACGAGCAGTACTTC
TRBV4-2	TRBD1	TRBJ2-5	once	CASSQETGQGALLGPQETQYF	TGTGCCAGCAGCCAAGAGACAGGACAGGGGGCTTTACTTGGTCCACAAGAGACCCAGTACTTC
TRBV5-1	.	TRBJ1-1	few	CASSAGRTAMNTEAFF	TGCGCCAGCAGCGCAGGACGGACAGCCATGAACACTGAAGCTTTCTTT
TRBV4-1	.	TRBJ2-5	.	CASSQFREIYLQETQYF	TGCGCCAGCAGTCAATTCAGGGAGATATACCTTCAAGAGACCCAGTACTTC
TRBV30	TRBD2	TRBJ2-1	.	CAWTSGGEQFF	TGTGCCTGGACTAGCGGAGGTGAGCAGTTCTTC
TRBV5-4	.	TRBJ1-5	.	CASSLAGSNQPQHF	TGTGCCAGCAGCTTGGCCGGCAGCAATCAGCCCCAGCATTTT
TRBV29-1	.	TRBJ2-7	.	CSVVISSSYEQYF	TGCAGCGTTGTAATCAGTTCCTCCTACGAGCAGTACTTC
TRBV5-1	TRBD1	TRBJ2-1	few	CASSLGQGYDEQFF	TGCGCCAGCAGCTTGGGACAGGGGTACGATGAGCAGTTCTTC
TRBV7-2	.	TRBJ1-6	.	CASSPLGNSPLHF	TGTGCCAGCAGCCCCCTCGGGAATTCACCCCTCCACTTT
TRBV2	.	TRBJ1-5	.	CASRSAGLAQPQHF	TGTGCCAGCAGGTCGGCAGGTCTCGCTCAGCCCCAGCATTTT
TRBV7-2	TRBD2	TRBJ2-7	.	CASSLGPRAGGFEQYF	TGTGCCAGCAGCTTAGGCCCCCGGGCGGGAGGCTTCGAGCAGTACTTC
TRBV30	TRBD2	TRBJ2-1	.	CAWLSGLAGHNEQFF	TGTGCCTGGCTCTCGGGACTAGCGGGCCACAATGAGCAGTTCTTC
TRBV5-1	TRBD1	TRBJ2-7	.	CASSLLPGQNYEQYF	TGCGCCAGCAGCTTGCTCCCGGGACAGAACTACGAGCAGTACTTC
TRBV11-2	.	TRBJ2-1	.	CASSLGQSYNEQFF	TGTGCCAGCAGCTTAGGCCAGTCTTACAATGAGCAGTTCTTC
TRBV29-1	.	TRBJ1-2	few	CSVVQGNYGYTF	TGCAGCGTTGTACAGGGAAACTATGGCTACACCTTC
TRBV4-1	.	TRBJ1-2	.	CASSQDGADYGYTF	TGCGCCAGCAGCCAAGATGGGGCAGACTATGGCTACACCTTC
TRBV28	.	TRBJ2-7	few	CASRALSEQYF	TGTGCCAGCCGGGCGCTTTCTGAGCAGTACTTC
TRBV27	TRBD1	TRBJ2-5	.	CASSLGTGGEETQYF	TGTGCCAGCAGTTTGGGGACAGGGGGCGAAGAGACCCAGTACTTC
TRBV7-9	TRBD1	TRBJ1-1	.	CASSPGTGRDTEAFF	TGTGCCAGCAGCCCCGGGACAGGGCGAGACACTGAAGCTTTCTTT
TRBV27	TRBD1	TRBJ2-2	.	CASSLGTGYTGELFF	TGTGCCAGCAGTCTCGGGACAGGGTACACCGGGGAGCTGTTTTTT
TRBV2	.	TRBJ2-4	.	CASSGQGVAKNIQYF	TGTGCCAGCAGTGGTCAGGGAGTAGCCAAAAACATTCAGTACTTC
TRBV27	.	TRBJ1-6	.	CASSLSGASYNSPLHF	TGTGCCAGCAGTTTATCGGGGGCGTCCTATAATTCACCCCTCCACTTT
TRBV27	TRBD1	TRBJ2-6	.	CASSFTGTGRGANVLTF	TGTGCCAGCAGTTTTACCGGGACAGGGAGAGGGGCCAACGTCCTGACTTTC
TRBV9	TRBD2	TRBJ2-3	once	CASSDFLAGGPPDTQYF	TGTGCCAGCAGCGACTTTTTAGCGGGAGGGCCCCCAGATACGCAGTATTTT
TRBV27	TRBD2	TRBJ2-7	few	CASSLGTSGYEQYF	TGTGCCAGCAGTTTAGGGACTAGCGGCTACGAGCAGTACTTC
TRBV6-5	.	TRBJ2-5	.	CASSLRVKETQYF	TGTGCCAGCAGTTTACGAGTAAAAGAGACCCAGTACTTC
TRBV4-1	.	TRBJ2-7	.	CASSQVSGSSYEQYF	TGCGCCAGCAGCCAAGTGAGCGGAAGCTCCTACGAGCAGTACTTC
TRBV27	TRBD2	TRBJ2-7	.	CASSLCGDIRLAGEVCEQYF	TGTGCCAGCAGTCTGTGTGGGGACATACGACTAGCGGGAGAAGTATGCGAGCAGTACTTC
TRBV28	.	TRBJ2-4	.	CASSPILDSVAKNIQYF	TGTGCCAGCAGCCCGATACTAGATTCGGTAGCCAAAAACATTCAGTACTTC
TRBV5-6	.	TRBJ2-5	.	CASSLEWNWETQYF	TGTGCCAGCAGCTTGGAGTGGAATTGGGAGACCCAGTACTTC
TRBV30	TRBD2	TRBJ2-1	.	CAWSGGTSGFVEQFF	TGTGCCTGGAGTGGGGGGACTAGCGGGTTTGTGGAGCAGTTCTTC
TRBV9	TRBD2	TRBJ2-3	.	CASSPIGGDSDTQYF	TGTGCCAGCAGCCCCATTGGGGGGGACTCAGATACGCAGTATTTT
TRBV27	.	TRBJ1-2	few	CASSHGDGSNYGYTF	TGTGCCAGCAGTCATGGGGACGGGTCTAACTATGGCTACACCTTC
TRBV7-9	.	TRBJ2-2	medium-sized	CASSLLILDTGELFF	TGTGCCAGCAGCTTGCTAATCCTGGACACCGGGGAGCTGTTTTTT
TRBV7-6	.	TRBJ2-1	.	CASSVNNNEQFF	TGTGCCAGCAGCGTTAATAACAATGAGCAGTTCTTC
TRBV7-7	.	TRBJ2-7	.	CASSLGAGPSYEQYF	TGTGCCAGCAGCTTAGGGGCTGGGCCTAGCTACGAGCAGTACTTC
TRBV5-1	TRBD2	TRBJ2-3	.	CASSVPGLSTDTQYF	TGCGCCAGCAGCGTTCCGGGACTAAGCACAGATACGCAGTATTTT
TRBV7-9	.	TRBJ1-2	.	CASRHEWGAGYTF	TGTGCCAGCAGACACGAATGGGGGGCAGGCTACACCTTC
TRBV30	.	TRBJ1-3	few	CAWSGGQSIYTISGNTIYF	TGTGCCTGGAGTGGAGGACAGAGCATCTACACCATCTCTGGAAACACCATATATTTT
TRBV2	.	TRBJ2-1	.	CASSEHFRVGINNEQFF	TGTGCCAGCAGTGAACATTTCCGGGTTGGGATAAACAATGAGCAGTTCTTC
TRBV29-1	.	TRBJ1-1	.	CSVRVSEAFF	TGCAGCGTCAGGGTTTCTGAAGCTTTCTTT